There are a few counts of the clone carrying this TCR beta chain. The antigen is undetermined. One junction end does not reproduce the germline sequence, and a read error may be involved. The table came from immunoSEQ multiplex PCR; TCRdb's copy has only in-frame clones and leaves some out. The table includes 4,200 or so clones, less than 30% detected once. The data are from a study of sequential checkpoint blockade in melanoma. About the research overall: Each arm's sequence ended with maintenance nivolumab. The study, taken as a whole, reports: About 30 times likelier clinical benefit followed increased tumor T-cell fraction and clonality. PD-L1 staining and CD8+ counts, not mutational load, tracked tumor T-cell clonality.

Treatment meaning: randomized to nivolumab then ipilimumab (arm A) or the reverse (arm B). This TCR was sampled from a human donor with melanoma. The starting material was tumor tissue (inferred from file names), obtained from a patient given nivolumab and ipilimumab in sequence.

For the CDR3, the DNA is TGTGCCATCAGTGTGGAAGGGAACACTGAAGCTTTCTTT. Its protein is CAISVEGNTEAFF. V gene TRBV6-8 combines with J gene TRBJ1-1; the D is unclear. From germline, CDR1 is MNHGY and CDR2 SAAAGT. The CDR3 covers 13 residues.